This T cell receptor beta chain comes out of a study of T cell responses to AZD1222 COVID-19 vaccine. Study results and limitations: Spike was spanned by vaccine-associated CD4 TCRs, which were dominant at 160-218 and 743-854.

With regard to this clone: Its specificity is not known.

Germline CDR1 and CDR2: MNHEY and SVGAGI. The junction had 8 bases not matched to a gene; V was cut back by 4 bases and J by 3 bases. The length of the CDR3 is 15 residues. Profiling relied on immunoSEQ multiplex PCR, and the TCRdb table lists in-frame clones only, not all of them. The table lists more than 110,000 clones, about 94% of them singletons. This chain connects TRBV6-5 to TRBJ2-7; 8 bases match TRBD1. This TCR was recovered from an adult in good health. The specimen was peripheral blood, collected on day 0 of AZD1222 vaccination. The CDR3 protein is CASSLQGARDYEQYF. For the CDR3, the DNA is TGTGCCAGCAGTTTGCAGGGGGCTCGGGACTACGAGCAGTACTTC.